These 8 T cell receptor beta chains were sequenced from one sample in a study of shared clonotypes between healthy human individuals. Positive CCR7 selection of CD45RO-negative cells yielded the naive CD8 cells, and terminally differentiated effector memory CD45RA+ cells were excluded. TCRdb keeps only in-frame clones here, not all; method: immunoSEQ multiplex PCR. The table lists more than 2 million clones, 85% to 95% of them singletons, with roughly 1% in the top ten. The material sequenced was naive CD8+ T cells sorted from blood. The receptors were gathered from a young man in good health.

The V call is TRBV4-1, the J call TRBJ2-2; 9 nucleotides match TRBD1. This CDR3 is built from 17 residues. V lost 4 bases, J lost 3 bases, and 9 bases stayed unmatched. In germline, CDR1 is MGHRA, CDR2 YSYEKL. CDR3 sequence: CASSPSGQGDYTGELFF. The CDR3 DNA reads as TGCGCCAGCAGCCCCTCGGGACAGGGCGATTACACCGGGGAGCTGTTTTTT.

As regards this clone: The junction departs from germline at one end; a sequencing error may be responsible. The chain employs TRBV7-7 and TRBJ2-1, with 7 bases identical to TRBD2. The CDR3 length is 15 residues. Per the germline V gene, CDR1 is SSHAT and CDR2 is FNYEAQ (reference sequence). CDR3 sequence: CASSPGEGSYNEQFF. CDR3 nucleotides: TGTGCTAGCAGCCCCGGGGAGGGGTCTTACAATGAGCAGTTCTTC.

This clone has a single count. V gene TRBV10-1 combines with J gene TRBJ1-1; D not resolved. CDR3 length: 14 amino acids. The germline V and J ends were trimmed by 0 bases and 5 bases, with 10 bases remaining between them. Germline V gene lookup returns CDR1 WNHNN and CDR2 SYGVQD (reference sequence). CDR3: CASSESVRGTEAFF. CDR3 DNA: TGCGCCAGCAGTGAGTCGGTACGGGGTACTGAAGCTTTCTTT.

V usage is TRBV6-5 and J usage is TRBJ1-2; D unclear. CDR3 length: 14 amino acids. In germline, CDR1 is MNHEY, CDR2 SVGAGI. Trimming shortened V by 6 bases and J by 5 bases, and 16 bases separated the two germline ends. This chain's CDR3 is CASSLYIWTYGYTF. The CDR3 DNA follows: TGTGCCAGCAGCTTATACATTTGGACTTATGGCTACACCTTC.

The genes are TRBV6-6 and TRBJ2-1; D remains ambiguous. This CDR3 has 15 amino acids. Trimming cost V 7 bases and J 0 bases, with 13 bases left between them. The germline V gene encodes CDR1 MNHNY and CDR2 SVGAGI (reference sequence). The CDR3 is CASNAPDSSYNEQFF. Written as DNA, the CDR3 is TGTGCCAGCAATGCACCGGATAGCTCCTACAATGAGCAGTTCTTC.

This clone was recorded once. The chain recombines TRBV6-5 with TRBJ1-1; D possibly corresponds to TRBD1 (5 bases). V lost 6 bases and J lost 7, with 12 bases in between. Germline CDR1 is MNHEY and CDR2 is SVGAGI. The CDR3 totals 12 residues. The CDR3 protein is CASSGWGIEAFF. CDR3 DNA: TGTGCCAGCAGCGGCTGGGGGATTGAAGCTTTCTTT.

The J gene is TRBJ1-2, the V gene TRBV19, with 7 bases matching TRBD1. Germline loops: CDR1 LNHDA, CDR2 SQIVND (reference sequence). The CDR3 is 17 residues long. Losses at the gene ends were 3 bases for V and 0 bases for J; bases not matched to a gene: 10. CDR3 sequence: CASSIGPDRVPNYGYTF. The CDR3 DNA is TGTGCCAGTAGTATCGGCCCAGACAGGGTTCCTAACTATGGCTACACCTTC.

V and J are TRBV5-6 and TRBJ1-1, with 8 bases matching TRBD1. V was pared by 0 bases and J by 3 bases, with 7 bases of the junction left unmatched. Germline V lookup: CDR1 SGHDT, CDR2 YYEEEE. There are 16 residues in the CDR3. CDR3 sequence reads: CASSLVRTGFDTEAFF. CDR3 in DNA: TGTGCCAGCAGCTTGGTGCGGACAGGGTTTGACACTGAAGCTTTCTTT. The full variable domain, rest sourced from reference TRBV5-6 and TRBJ1-1, is DAGVTQSPTHLIKTRGQQVTLRCSPKSGHDTVSWYQQALGQGPQFIFQYYEEEERQRGNFPDRFSGHQFPNYSSELNVNALLLGDSALYLCASSLVRTGFDTEAFFGQGTRLTVV.